Listed here are 9 T cell receptor beta chains from one sample, sequenced in a study of blood T cells in healthy people across ages. A second PCR of about 6 to 11 cycles used a sample-barcoded 5' primer and a J-beta primer mix. Via MiXCR, TCRdb re-called the 5' RACE reads, giving one row per CDR3 protein. This sample yields about 760,000 distinct CDR3 sequences, of which about 25% are seen a single time; roughly a tenth belongs to the top ten. These sequences were also reported in another study, on T cells of mothers and their children.

Material for sequencing was blood. The receptors here all came from a boy aged 5-17 years in good health.

The sample holds a few counts of this clonotype. CDR3 sequence reads: CASSPPGVEAFF. CDR3 in DNA: TGTGCCAGCTCACCACCAGGGGTAGAAGCTTTCTTT. This chain joins TRBV18 and TRBJ1-1; TRBD1 is a possible D gene (5 bases). CDR3 size: 12 residues. Germline V lookup: CDR1 KGHSH, CDR2 LQKENI. Trimming removed 0 bases at V and 8 bases at J, with 7 bases between.

The chain employs TRBV29-1 and TRBJ1-2; tentative D call: TRBD1 (6 bases). The V and J ends lost 7 bases and 2 bases respectively, with 14 bases between them. Per germline, CDR1 SQVTM and CDR2 ANQGSEA. The CDR3 has 13 amino acids. The CDR3 sequence is CSAPRGANYGYTF. The CDR3 coding sequence is TGCAGCGCCCCCCGGGGGGCAAACTATGGCTACACCTTC.

This clonotype has more than one count but fewer than ten. CDR3 bases: TGCAGCGTCGGTAGGGGATCGGATACGCAGTATTTT. It yields the protein CSVGRGSDTQYF. V is TRBV29-1 and J is TRBJ2-3, with a tentative D call TRBD1 (5 bases). The CDR3 contains 12 residues. V dropped 6 bases and J dropped 6 bases, with 13 bases sitting between them. Germline-derived CDR1 and CDR2 are SQVTM and ANQGSEA.

In this sample, this clonotype turned up a few times. The chain combines TRBV12-3 or TRBV12-4 with TRBJ2-3, with 11 positions matching TRBD2. The junction had 3 bases not matched to a gene; V was cut back by 2 bases and J by 5 bases. This CDR3 has 15 residues. CDR3 protein: CASSLTSGSVDTQYF. Here the CDR3 DNA reads TGTGCCAGCAGTTTAACTAGCGGGAGTGTAGATACGCAGTATTTT.

This clonotype was counted a few times. This chain connects TRBV11-1 to TRBJ2-7; D might be TRBD2 (6 bases). The V gene's germline CDR1 is SGHAT and CDR2 FQDESV (reference sequence). V lost 2 bases and J 6 bases, leaving 8 bases between the germline ends. The CDR3 is 12 residues long. In nucleotides, the CDR3 is TGTGCCAGCAGCTTACCGGGACTCGAGCAGTACTTC. Its protein product is CASSLPGLEQYF.

V usage is TRBV4-3 and J usage is TRBJ1-2, with D possibly TRBD1 on 5 matching bases. Trimming stripped 4 bases from V and 2 bases from J, with 14 bases between. Looked up from germline, CDR1 is LGHNA and CDR2 is YSLEER. This CDR3 is built from 15 residues. CDR3 protein: CASSPKMGENYGYTF. The CDR3 DNA is TGCGCCAGCAGCCCCAAAATGGGGGAAAACTATGGCTACACCTTC.

This chain uses TRBV27 with TRBJ2-5, with a possible D match to TRBD1 (6 bases). Judging by the DNA end, TRBJ2-7 fits better; the J call may be wrong. Germline V gene data show CDR1 as MNHEY and CDR2 as SMNVEV (reference sequence). The CDR3 is 14 residues long. The CDR3 DNA reads TGTGCCAGCAGTCCCAGGGGCAGGGTACACGAGCAGTACTTC. This sequence encodes CASSPRGRVHEQYF.

This clonotype was counted only a few times. The chain couples TRBV18 to TRBJ1-1, with no clear D. Germline V gene lookup returns CDR1 KGHSH and CDR2 LQKENI. V shed 3 bases and J shed 0 bases, with 8 bases lying between them. This CDR3 comprises 14 residues. CDR3 loop: CASSPGLLNTEAFF. CDR3 in DNA: TGTGCCAGCTCACCGGGATTGCTGAACACTGAAGCTTTCTTT.

This clonotype was found a few times. The CDR3 DNA sequence: TGCGCCAGCAGCTTGGGGCGGTTACAGGTAGCCAAAAACATTCAGTACTTC. It yields the protein CASSLGRLQVAKNIQYF. V and J are TRBV5-1 and TRBJ2-4, with D possibly TRBD1 on 5 matching bases. The V end was cut by 0 bases, the J end by 0 bases, with 13 bases between. CDR1 SGHRS and CDR2 YFSETQ come from the germline V gene. This CDR3 is 17 amino acids long.